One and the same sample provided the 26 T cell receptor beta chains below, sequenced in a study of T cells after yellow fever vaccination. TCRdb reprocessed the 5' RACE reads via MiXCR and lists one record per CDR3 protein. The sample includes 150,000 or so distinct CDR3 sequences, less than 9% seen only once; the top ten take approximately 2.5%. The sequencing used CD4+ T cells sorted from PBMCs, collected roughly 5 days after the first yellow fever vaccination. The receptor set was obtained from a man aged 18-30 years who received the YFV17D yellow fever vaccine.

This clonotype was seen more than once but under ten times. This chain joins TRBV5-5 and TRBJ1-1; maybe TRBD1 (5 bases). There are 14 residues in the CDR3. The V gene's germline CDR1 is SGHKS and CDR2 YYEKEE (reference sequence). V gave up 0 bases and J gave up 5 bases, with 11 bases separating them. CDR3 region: CASSLGQRATEAFF. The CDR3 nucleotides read TGTGCCAGCAGCTTGGGACAGAGGGCGACTGAAGCTTTCTTT.

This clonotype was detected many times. The CDR3 DNA sequence: TGCGCCAGCAGCATTGTCCGGGGCACAGATACGCAGTATTTT. It codes for CASSIVRGTDTQYF. The rearrangement links TRBV5-1 to TRBJ2-3, with D hard to call. The CDR3 length is 14 residues. The germline V gene has CDR1 SGHRS and CDR2 YFSETQ. V shed 4 bases and J shed 1 base, with 10 bases lying between them.

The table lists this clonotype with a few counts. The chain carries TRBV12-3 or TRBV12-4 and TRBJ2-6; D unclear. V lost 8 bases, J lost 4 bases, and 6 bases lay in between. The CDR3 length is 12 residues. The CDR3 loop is CASSGGANVLTF. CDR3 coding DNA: TGTGCCAGCTCCGGCGGGGCCAACGTCCTGACTTTC.

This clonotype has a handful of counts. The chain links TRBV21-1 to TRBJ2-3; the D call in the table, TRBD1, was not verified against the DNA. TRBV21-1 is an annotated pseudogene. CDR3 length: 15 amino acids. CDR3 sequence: CASSKEAGWADTQYF. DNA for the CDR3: TGTGCCAGCAGCAAAGAGGCAGGGTGGGCAGATACGCAGTATTTT.

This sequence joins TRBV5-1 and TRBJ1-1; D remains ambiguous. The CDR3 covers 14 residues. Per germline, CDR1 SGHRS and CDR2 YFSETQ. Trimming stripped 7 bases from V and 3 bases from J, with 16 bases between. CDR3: CASAPITGDTEAFF. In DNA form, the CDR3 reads TGCGCCAGCGCACCCATTACTGGGGACACTGAAGCTTTCTTT.

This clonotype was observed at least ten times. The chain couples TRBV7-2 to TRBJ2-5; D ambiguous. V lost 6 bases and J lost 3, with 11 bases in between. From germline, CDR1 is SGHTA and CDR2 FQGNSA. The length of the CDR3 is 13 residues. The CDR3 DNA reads TGTGCCAGCAGTCAAGGCCGGAAAGAGACCCAGTACTTC. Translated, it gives CASSQGRKETQYF.

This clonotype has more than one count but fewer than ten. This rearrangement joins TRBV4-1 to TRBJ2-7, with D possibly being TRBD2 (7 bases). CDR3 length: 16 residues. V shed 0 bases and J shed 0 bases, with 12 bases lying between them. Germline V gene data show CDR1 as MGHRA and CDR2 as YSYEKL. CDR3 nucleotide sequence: TGCGCCAGCAGCCAAGAGGAGCGGGACAACTCCTACGAGCAGTACTTC. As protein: CASSQEERDNSYEQYF.

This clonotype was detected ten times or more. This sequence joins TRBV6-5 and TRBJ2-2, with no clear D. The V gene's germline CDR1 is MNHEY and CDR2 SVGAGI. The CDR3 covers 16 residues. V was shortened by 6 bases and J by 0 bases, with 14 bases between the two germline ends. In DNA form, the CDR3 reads TGTGCCAGCAGCTACGACGGTGGTCCGAACACCGGGGAGCTGTTTTTT. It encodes CASSYDGGPNTGELFF.

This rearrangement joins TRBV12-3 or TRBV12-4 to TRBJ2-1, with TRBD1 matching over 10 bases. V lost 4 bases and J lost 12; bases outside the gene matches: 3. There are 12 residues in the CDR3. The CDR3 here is CASSSRDRGQFF. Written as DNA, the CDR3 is TGTGCCAGCAGTTCCCGGGACAGGGGGCAGTTCTTC.

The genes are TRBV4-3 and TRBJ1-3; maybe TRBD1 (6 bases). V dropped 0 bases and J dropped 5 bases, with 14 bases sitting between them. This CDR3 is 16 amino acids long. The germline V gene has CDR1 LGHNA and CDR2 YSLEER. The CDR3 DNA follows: TGCGCCAGCAGCCAAGATCGAGGGACAATAAGAAACACCATATATTTT. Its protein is CASSQDRGTIRNTIYF.

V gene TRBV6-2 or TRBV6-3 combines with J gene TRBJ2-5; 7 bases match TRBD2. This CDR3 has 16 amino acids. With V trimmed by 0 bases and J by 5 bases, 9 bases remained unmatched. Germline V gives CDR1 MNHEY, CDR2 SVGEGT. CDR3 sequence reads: CASSYSGGGARETQYF. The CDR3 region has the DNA TGTGCCAGCAGTTACTCGGGGGGAGGGGCACGGGAGACCCAGTACTTC.

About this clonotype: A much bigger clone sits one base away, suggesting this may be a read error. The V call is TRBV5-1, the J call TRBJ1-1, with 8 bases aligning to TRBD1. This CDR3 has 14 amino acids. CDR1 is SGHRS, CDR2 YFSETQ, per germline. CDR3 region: CASSVQGGDTESFF. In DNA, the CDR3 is TGCGCCAGCAGCGTACAGGGGGGTGACACTGAATCTTTCTTT.

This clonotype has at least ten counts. The CDR3 nucleotides are TGTGCCAGCAGTTACTCCTACAGTGACACTGAAGCTTTCTTT. Protein sequence: CASSYSYSDTEAFF. The chain uses TRBV6-5 and TRBJ1-1; D call uncertain. The V end was cut by 0 bases, the J end by 3 bases, with 8 bases between. The CDR3 spans 14 residues. Germline V gene sequence: CDR1 MNHEY, CDR2 SVGAGI.

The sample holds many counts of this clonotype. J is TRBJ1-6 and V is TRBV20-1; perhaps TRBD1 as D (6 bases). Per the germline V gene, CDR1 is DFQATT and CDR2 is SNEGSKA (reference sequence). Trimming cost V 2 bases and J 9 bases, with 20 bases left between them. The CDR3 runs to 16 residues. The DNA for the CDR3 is TGCAGTGCTAGACCTCCCGGGTCGGCCAGGGGTTCACCCCTCCACTTT. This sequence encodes CSARPPGSARGSPLHF.

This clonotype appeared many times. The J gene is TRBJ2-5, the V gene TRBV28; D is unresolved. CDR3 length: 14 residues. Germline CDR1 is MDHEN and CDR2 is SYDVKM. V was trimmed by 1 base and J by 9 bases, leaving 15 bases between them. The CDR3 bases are TGTGCCAGCAGTTTATATCCTTCCGGAAGGCCCCAGTACTTC. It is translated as CASSLYPSGRPQYF. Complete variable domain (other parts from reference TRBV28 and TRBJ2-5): DVKVTQSSRYLVKRTGEKVFLECVQDMDHENMFWYRQDPGLGLRLIYFSYDVKMKEKGDIPEGYSVSREKKERFSLILESASTNQTSMYLCASSLYPSGRPQYFGPGTRLLVL.

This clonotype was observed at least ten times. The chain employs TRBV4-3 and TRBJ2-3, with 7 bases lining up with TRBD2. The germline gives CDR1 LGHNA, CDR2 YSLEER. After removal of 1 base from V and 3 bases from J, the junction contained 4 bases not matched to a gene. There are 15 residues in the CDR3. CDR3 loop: CASSQAAGETDTQYF. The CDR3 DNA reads TGCGCCAGCAGCCAAGCTGCGGGGGAGACAGATACGCAGTATTTT.

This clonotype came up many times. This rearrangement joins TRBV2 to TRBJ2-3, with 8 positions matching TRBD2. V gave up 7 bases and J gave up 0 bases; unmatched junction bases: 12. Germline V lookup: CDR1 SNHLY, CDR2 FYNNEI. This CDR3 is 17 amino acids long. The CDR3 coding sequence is TGTGCCAGCATCCGACAGCGGGGGACGACTAGCACAGATACGCAGTATTTT. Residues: CASIRQRGTTSTDTQYF.

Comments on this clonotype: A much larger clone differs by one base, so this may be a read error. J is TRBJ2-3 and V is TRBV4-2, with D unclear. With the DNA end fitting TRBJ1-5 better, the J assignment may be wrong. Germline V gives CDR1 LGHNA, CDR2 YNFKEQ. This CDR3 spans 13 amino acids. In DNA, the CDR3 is TGTGCCAGCAGCCTTACTAGTTCAGATACGCAGCATTTT. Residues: CASSLTSSDTQHF.

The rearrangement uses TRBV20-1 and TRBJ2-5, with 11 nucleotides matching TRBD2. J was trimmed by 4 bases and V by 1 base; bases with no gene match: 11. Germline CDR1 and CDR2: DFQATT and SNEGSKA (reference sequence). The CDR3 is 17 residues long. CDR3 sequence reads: CSARGVSGGALGETQYF. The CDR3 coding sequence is TGCAGTGCTAGAGGGGTTAGCGGGGGGGCATTGGGAGAGACCCAGTACTTC.

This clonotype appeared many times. CDR3 sequence: CASSRATQASTDTQYF. CDR3 DNA: TGCGCCAGCAGCCGCGCCACGCAGGCTAGCACAGATACGCAGTATTTT. This chain links TRBV5-1 with TRBJ2-3, with D unclear. The germline CDR1 and CDR2 sequences are SGHRS and YFSETQ. The germline V and J ends were trimmed by 4 bases and 0 bases, with 15 bases remaining between them. The CDR3 is made up of 16 amino acids.

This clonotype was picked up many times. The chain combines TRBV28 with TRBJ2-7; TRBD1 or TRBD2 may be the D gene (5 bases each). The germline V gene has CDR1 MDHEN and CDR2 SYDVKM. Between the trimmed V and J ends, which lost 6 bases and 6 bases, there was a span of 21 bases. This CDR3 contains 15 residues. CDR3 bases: TGTGCCAGCAGCCCGGCCGGGGACCGATCCCGCGAGCAGTACTTC. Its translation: CASSPAGDRSREQYF. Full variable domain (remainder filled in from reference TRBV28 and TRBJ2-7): DVKVTQSSRYLVKRTGEKVFLECVQDMDHENMFWYRQDPGLGLRLIYFSYDVKMKEKGDIPEGYSVSREKKERFSLILESASTNQTSMYLCASSPAGDRSREQYFGPGTRLTVT.

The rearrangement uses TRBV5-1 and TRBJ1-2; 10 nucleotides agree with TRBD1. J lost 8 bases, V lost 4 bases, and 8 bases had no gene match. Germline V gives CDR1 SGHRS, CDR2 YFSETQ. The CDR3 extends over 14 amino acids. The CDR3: CASSQGQGTRGYTF. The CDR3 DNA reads TGCGCCAGCAGCCAGGGACAGGGGACTCGGGGCTACACCTTC.

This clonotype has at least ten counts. For the CDR3, the DNA is TGTGCCAGCAGCCTACCTGGGACAGGGACATACGAGCAGTACTTC. This codes for CASSLPGTGTYEQYF. This chain joins TRBV5-4 and TRBJ2-7, with 9 bases lining up with TRBD1. The germline V gene encodes CDR1 SGHNT and CDR2 YYREEE (reference sequence). The J segment lost 4 bases and the V segment lost 4 bases, leaving 9 bases of the junction unmatched. CDR3 length: 15 amino acids.

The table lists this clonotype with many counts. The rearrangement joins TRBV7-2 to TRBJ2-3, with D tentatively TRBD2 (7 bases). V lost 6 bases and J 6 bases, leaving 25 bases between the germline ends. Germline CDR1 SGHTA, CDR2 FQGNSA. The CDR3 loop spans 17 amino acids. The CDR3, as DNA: TGTGCCAGCAGTTCCACAGGGTCTAGCGGCATGGGGGATACGCAGTATTTT. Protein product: CASSSTGSSGMGDTQYF.

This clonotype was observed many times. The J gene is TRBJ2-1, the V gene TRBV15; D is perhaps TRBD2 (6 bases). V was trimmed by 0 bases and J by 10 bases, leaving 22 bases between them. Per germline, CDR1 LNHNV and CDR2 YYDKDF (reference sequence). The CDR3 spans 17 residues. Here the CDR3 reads CATSRDGKERAPMEQFF. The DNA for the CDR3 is TGTGCCACCAGCAGAGATGGAAAGGAGCGGGCTCCCATGGAGCAGTTCTTC. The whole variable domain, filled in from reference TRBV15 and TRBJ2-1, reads DAMVIQNPRYQVTQFGKPVTLSCSQTLNHNVMYWYQQKSSQAPKLLFHYYDKDFNNEADTPDNFQSRRPNTSFCFLDIRSPGLGDTAMYLCATSRDGKERAPMEQFFGPGTRLTVL.

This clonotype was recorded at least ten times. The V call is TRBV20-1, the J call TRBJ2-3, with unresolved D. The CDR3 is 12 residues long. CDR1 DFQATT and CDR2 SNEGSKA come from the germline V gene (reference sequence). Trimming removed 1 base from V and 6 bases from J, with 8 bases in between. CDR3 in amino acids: CSARVIPDTQYF. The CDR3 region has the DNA TGCAGTGCTAGAGTAATTCCGGATACGCAGTATTTT.